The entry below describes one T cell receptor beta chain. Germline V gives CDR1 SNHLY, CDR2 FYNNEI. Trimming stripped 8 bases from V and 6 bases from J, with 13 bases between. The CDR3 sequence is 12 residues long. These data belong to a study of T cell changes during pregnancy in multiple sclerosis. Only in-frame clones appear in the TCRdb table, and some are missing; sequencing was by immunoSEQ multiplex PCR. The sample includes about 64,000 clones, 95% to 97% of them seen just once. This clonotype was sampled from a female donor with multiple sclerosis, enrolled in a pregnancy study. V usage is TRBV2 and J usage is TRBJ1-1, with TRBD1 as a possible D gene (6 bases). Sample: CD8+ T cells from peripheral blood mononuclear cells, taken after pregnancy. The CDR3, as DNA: TGTGCCAGCTCGGGTCAGGGGTCTGAAGCTTTCTTT. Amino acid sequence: CASSGQGSEAFF.